This passage covers 9 T cell receptor beta chains from one sample sequenced in a study of CD8+CD57+ T cells in acquired aplastic anemia. The template for TCR beta VDJ and CDR3 sequence profiling was genomic DNA. From the reads, TCRdb called clonotypes with MiXCR, one entry per CDR3 protein. The table records around 180,000 distinct CDR3 sequences, about three fifths of them present only once. The sequenced sample was sorted CD4+, CD8+, or CD8+CD57+ T cells (not recorded which) from PBMCs. Receptor source: a human donor with severe aplastic anemia or a healthy control (not recorded which).

The V call is TRBV19, the J call TRBJ2-3, with D uncertain. The CDR3 spans 13 residues. Per the germline V gene, CDR1 is LNHDA and CDR2 is SQIVND (reference sequence). V dropped 6 bases and J dropped 1 base, with 8 bases sitting between them. The CDR3 loop reads CASRVSGTDTQYF. DNA of the CDR3: TGTGCCAGTAGGGTGAGTGGCACAGATACGCAGTATTTT.

The chain couples TRBV7-9 to TRBJ1-4, with D perhaps TRBD1 (6 bases). CDR3 length equals 15 residues. The V gene's germline CDR1 is SEHNR and CDR2 FQNEAQ (reference sequence). V lost 1 base to trimming and J lost 5 bases, with 11 bases between them. The CDR3 DNA follows: TGTGCCAGCAGCTTAGGTCGGACAGAGAATGAAAAACTGTTTTTT. It codes for CASSLGRTENEKLFF.

The chain employs TRBV5-4 and TRBJ2-3, with D possibly being TRBD2 (5 bases). Deletions cut 2 bases from V and 0 bases from J, with 10 bases between. Germline CDR1 and CDR2: SGHNT and YYREEE (reference sequence). The CDR3 sequence is 15 residues long. The CDR3 DNA reads as TGTGCCAGCAGCTTTAAGCGGATAAGCACAGATACGCAGTATTTT. Protein sequence: CASSFKRISTDTQYF.

This clonotype was recorded a few times. This chain connects TRBV24-1 to TRBJ2-7; 9 nucleotides line up with TRBD1. Germline V gives CDR1 KGHDR, CDR2 SFDVKD. The trim removed 4 bases at V and 9 bases at J, leaving 9 bases unmatched. The CDR3 runs to 14 residues. CDR3 DNA sequence: TGTGCCACCAGTGAAACCGGGACAGGGCTAGGGCAGTACTTC. Its protein is CATSETGTGLGQYF.

This clonotype was recorded a few times. CDR3 coding DNA: TGTGCCATCAGTGTCCGGGACAGGGTAGCGGAGCAGTACTTC. It yields the protein CAISVRDRVAEQYF. V is TRBV10-3 and J is TRBJ2-7; 9 positions agree with TRBD1. J lost 7 bases, V lost 4 bases, and 8 bases had no gene match. CDR3 length equals 14 residues. Germline-derived CDR1 and CDR2 are ENHRY and SYGVKD.

The V gene is TRBV24-1, the J gene TRBJ2-2, with a weak D call TRBD2 (6 bases). The CDR3 is 14 amino acids. Per germline, CDR1 KGHDR and CDR2 SFDVKD. The V gene lost 6 bases and the J gene lost 3 bases, with 10 bases spanning the gap. The CDR3: CATSKGLDTGELFF. CDR3 bases: TGTGCCACCAGTAAGGGACTCGACACCGGGGAGCTGTTTTTT.

This clonotype appeared many times. The chain joins TRBV27 to TRBJ2-5; D not resolved. V was trimmed by 3 bases and J by 5 bases, leaving 13 bases between them. The CDR3 sequence is 14 residues long. The germline V gene has CDR1 MNHEY and CDR2 SMNVEV (reference sequence). DNA of the CDR3: TGTGCCAGCAGTTTTCTTTCAGGAGAGGAGACCCAGTACTTC. Translated: CASSFLSGEETQYF.

The rearrangement uses TRBV25-1 and TRBJ1-1; 7 nucleotides match TRBD1. The length of the CDR3 is 16 residues. The ends lost 8 bases at V and 1 base at J; junction bases unmatched: 13. Germline CDR1 is MGHDK and CDR2 is SYGVNS. CDR3 in DNA: TGTGCCAGCTCCCTAGGGGGCTTGGGGGAGAACACTGAAGCTTTCTTT. This encodes CASSLGGLGENTEAFF.

This chain uses TRBV29-1 with TRBJ1-1; 7 bases are a match to TRBD1. Per the germline V gene, CDR1 is SQVTM and CDR2 is ANQGSEA. CDR3 length: 14 amino acids. Germline trimming cut 3 bases from V and 5 bases from J; bases unmatched to any gene: 9. The CDR3 spells CSVDAGGFYTEAFF. As DNA, the CDR3 is TGCAGCGTTGACGCAGGGGGATTTTATACTGAAGCTTTCTTT.